These 7 T cell receptor beta chains share one sample of origin, sequenced in a study of blood T cell repertoires in COVID-19. Sequenced by immunoSEQ multiplex PCR; TCRdb stores in-frame clones only, minus some. The sample contains roughly 200,000 clones, 75% to 90% of which appear only once. Sequencing was done on a sample of PBMCs or T cells enriched from blood (not recorded which). The receptors derive from a man between 40 and 49 years old who had recovered from COVID-19.

The V and J genes are TRBV6-6 and TRBJ2-3, with TRBD2 matching 8 bases. The germline gives CDR1 MNHNY, CDR2 SVGAGI (reference sequence). J lost 7 bases, V lost 7 bases, and 4 bases had no gene match. The CDR3 is 12 residues long. The DNA of the CDR3 is TGTGCCAGCACTCGGGAGGGCAATACGCAGTATTTT. Its translation: CASTREGNTQYF.

The chain joins TRBV5-4 to TRBJ1-3; the match to TRBD1 covers 7 bases. From germline, CDR1 is SGHNT and CDR2 YYREEE (reference sequence). The CDR3 length is 15 residues. Trimming took 2 bases from V and 0 from J; bases not matched to a gene: 2. CDR3 sequence (DNA): TGTGCCAGCAGCTTAAGACAGGGCTCTGGAAACACCATATATTTT. Encoded protein: CASSLRQGSGNTIYF.

This chain links TRBV19 with TRBJ2-7; tentative D call: TRBD2 (6 bases). Trimming took 6 bases from V and 1 from J, leaving 10 bases between them. Per the germline V gene, CDR1 is LNHDA and CDR2 is SQIVND (reference sequence). This CDR3 region has 13 residues. CDR3 DNA: TGTGCCAGTAGCCGGGACTTTTCCTACGAGCAGTACTTC. Translated: CASSRDFSYEQYF. Full variable domain (remainder filled in from reference TRBV19 and TRBJ2-7): DGGITQSPKYLFRKEGQNVTLSCEQNLNHDAMYWYRQDPGQGLRLIYYSQIVNDFQKGDIAEGYSVSREKKESFPLTVTSAQKNPTAFYLCASSRDFSYEQYFGPGTRLTVT.

The chain uses TRBV4-2 and TRBJ1-5, with TRBD1 as a possible D gene (5 bases). The CDR3 covers 16 residues. Germline V CDR1 and CDR2: LGHNA, YNFKEQ. The V end was cut by 2 bases, the J end by 4 bases, with 15 bases between. The CDR3 sequence is CASSQISGGDNQPQHF. The CDR3, as DNA: TGTGCCAGCAGCCAAATCAGTGGGGGGGATAATCAGCCCCAGCATTTT.

The chain combines TRBV5-5 with TRBJ1-3; the D is unclear. The V gene lost 0 bases and the J gene lost 2 bases, with 21 bases spanning the gap. Germline CDR1 reads SGHKS; CDR2 reads YYEKEE (reference sequence). The CDR3 length is 19 residues. CDR3 sequence: CASSLDLTRRQLTGNTIYF. CDR3 nucleotides: TGTGCCAGCAGCTTGGATTTGACAAGGCGCCAGCTCACTGGAAACACCATATATTTT.

This sequence joins TRBV9 and TRBJ2-5; TRBD2 agrees at 7 bases. This CDR3 contains 15 residues. With 4 bases clipped from V and 3 bases from J, the junction kept 9 bases outside the gene matches. Germline CDR1 and CDR2: SGDLS and YYNGEE. The CDR3 here is CASSSRPRGEETQYF. The CDR3 nucleotides are TGTGCCAGCAGCTCCAGACCCCGGGGGGAAGAGACCCAGTACTTC.

The rearrangement joins TRBV6-5 to TRBJ2-7; D ambiguous. Germline V gene data show CDR1 as MNHEY and CDR2 as SVGAGI. This CDR3 comprises 14 residues. Trimming pared 2 bases from V and 4 bases from J, leaving 12 bases between. The CDR3 protein is CASSYGGRSYEQYF. Here the CDR3 DNA reads TGTGCCAGCAGTTACGGTGGCAGGTCATACGAGCAGTACTTC.